A selection of T cell receptor beta chains follows, all from one sample in a study of CD8+CD57+ T cells in acquired aplastic anemia. TCRdb fed the reads into MiXCR, producing one record per CDR3 protein. The profile shows a few hundred thousand distinct CDR3 sequences, around 82% of them singletons. The material sequenced was sorted CD4+, CD8+, or CD8+CD57+ T cells (not recorded which) from PBMCs. These receptors all stem from a human donor with aplastic anemia. Both conserved end residues are part of each CDR3. Fields, in order: J gene, D gene, clone size, V gene, CDR3 length, CDR3 DNA, CDR3 protein. The D gene is left open where the match is weak. Part of the rows lack a size; the others show once, few, many or a class for expanded clones.

J gene: TRBJ2-7
D gene: -
clone size: -
V gene: TRBV7-9
CDR3 length: 14
CDR3 DNA: TGTGCCAGCAGCTTAGGGGCAAGCATCGTCGAGCAGTACTTC
CDR3 protein: CASSLGASIVEQYF

J gene: TRBJ1-1
D gene: TRBD1
clone size: many
V gene: TRBV4-1
CDR3 length: 14
CDR3 DNA: TGCGCCAGCAGCCTGGGGGAGGGGGCCCGTGAAGCTTTCTTT
CDR3 protein: CASSLGEGAREAFF

J gene: TRBJ1-2
D gene: -
clone size: -
V gene: TRBV6-5
CDR3 length: 13
CDR3 DNA: TGTGCCAGCAGCGTAGGGGGACCGAGAGGCTACACCTTC
CDR3 protein: CASSVGGPRGYTF

J gene: TRBJ2-6
D gene: -
clone size: -
V gene: TRBV10-2
CDR3 length: 17
CDR3 DNA: TGCGCCAGCAGTGAGTCGAGGATCAGCTCTGGGGCCAACGTCCTGACTTTC
CDR3 protein: CASSESRISSGANVLTF

J gene: TRBJ2-3
D gene: -
clone size: -
V gene: TRBV9
CDR3 length: 15
CDR3 DNA: TGTGCCAGCAGCGTCGTGTCAGGGCAGGCCGATACGCAGTATTTT
CDR3 protein: CASSVVSGQADTQYF

J gene: TRBJ2-3
D gene: -
clone size: -
V gene: TRBV7-9
CDR3 length: 12
CDR3 DNA: TGTGCCAGACAGGTAGGGTCAGAGACCCAGTATTTT
CDR3 protein: CARQVGSETQYF

J gene: TRBJ2-3
D gene: TRBD1
clone size: -
V gene: TRBV10-1
CDR3 length: 15
CDR3 DNA: TGCGCCAGCAGTGATGGGGACAGATCCACAGATACGCAGTATTTT
CDR3 protein: CASSDGDRSTDTQYF

J gene: TRBJ2-5
D gene: -
clone size: -
V gene: TRBV7-9
CDR3 length: 15
CDR3 DNA: -
CDR3 protein: CASSVGSGTQYSHYF

J gene: TRBJ2-1
D gene: -
clone size: -
V gene: TRBV2
CDR3 length: 16
CDR3 DNA: TGTGCCAGCAGCCACGGGGGCGGAAATACGCAGGATGAGCAGTTCTTC
CDR3 protein: CASSHGGGNTQDEQFF

J gene: TRBJ1-6
D gene: -
clone size: many
V gene: TRBV20-1
CDR3 length: 13
CDR3 DNA: TGCAGTGCGAAAGGTTACTATAATTCACCCCTCCACTTT
CDR3 protein: CSAKGYYNSPLHF

J gene: TRBJ2-1
D gene: -
clone size: -
V gene: TRBV11-3
CDR3 length: 14
CDR3 DNA: TGTGCCAGCAGCTTAACGTCAGGGGACAATGAGCAGTTCTTC
CDR3 protein: CASSLTSGDNEQFF

J gene: TRBJ2-3
D gene: TRBD1
clone size: -
V gene: TRBV7-9
CDR3 length: 14
CDR3 DNA: TGTGCCAGCAGTCGAGCAGGGGGACCCGATGCACAGACTTTT
CDR3 protein: CASSRAGGPDAQTF

J gene: TRBJ1-6
D gene: -
clone size: -
V gene: TRBV7-2
CDR3 length: 14
CDR3 DNA: TGTGCCAGCAGCCTACCGGACTTTAATTCACCCCTCTACTTT
CDR3 protein: CASSLPDFNSPLYF

J gene: TRBJ1-1
D gene: -
clone size: -
V gene: TRBV7-8
CDR3 length: 15
CDR3 DNA: TGTGCCAGCAGCTTAGATGGAGCTCCCAACACTGAGTATTTCTTT
CDR3 protein: CASSLDGAPNTEYFF

J gene: TRBJ2-6
D gene: -
clone size: -
V gene: TRBV7-9
CDR3 length: 14
CDR3 DNA: TGTGCCAGCAGTGATGGCCGGGACCCCGATATCCTGACTTTC
CDR3 protein: CASSDGRDPDILTF

J gene: TRBJ2-1
D gene: TRBD2
clone size: -
V gene: TRBV7-2
CDR3 length: 16
CDR3 DNA: TGTGCCAGCAGCTTACCGGGAGGCCGCGATACCGATGAGCAGTTCTTC
CDR3 protein: CASSLPGGRDTDEQFF

J gene: TRBJ1-1
D gene: -
clone size: -
V gene: TRBV7-3
CDR3 length: 15
CDR3 DNA: TGTGCCAGCAGTTCTAGCGGGACTTGGGGAGAGACACAGTTCTTT
CDR3 protein: CASSSSGTWGETQFF

J gene: TRBJ2-5
D gene: -
clone size: -
V gene: TRBV20-1
CDR3 length: 14
CDR3 DNA: TGCAGTGCTAGGACAGCTAGCGCACAAGAGACCCAGTACTTC
CDR3 protein: CSARTASAQETQYF

J gene: TRBJ2-3
D gene: -
clone size: -
V gene: TRBV5-4
CDR3 length: 14
CDR3 DNA: TGTGCCAGCAGCTTGAATAGAGGTCCCGATACGCAGTATTTT
CDR3 protein: CASSLNRGPDTQYF

J gene: TRBJ2-1
D gene: -
clone size: -
V gene: TRBV2
CDR3 length: 13
CDR3 DNA: TGTAGCAATGGTCAGGAGGGGTACAATGAGCAGTTCTTC
CDR3 protein: CSNGQEGYNEQFF

J gene: TRBJ1-2
D gene: TRBD1
clone size: -
V gene: TRBV20-1
CDR3 length: 14
CDR3 DNA: TGCAGTGCTAGACCCCACGACAGGGACGATGGCTACACCTTC
CDR3 protein: CSARPHDRDDGYTF

J gene: TRBJ2-5
D gene: -
clone size: -
V gene: TRBV11-3
CDR3 length: 15
CDR3 DNA: TGTGCCAGCAGCTTAGATCTGACAGATCAAGAGACCCAGTACTTC
CDR3 protein: CASSLDLTDQETQYF

J gene: TRBJ1-2
D gene: TRBD1
clone size: -
V gene: TRBV10-3
CDR3 length: 15
CDR3 DNA: TGTGCCATCAGTGAGTCAGACAGGGGTATCTATGGCTACACCTTC
CDR3 protein: CAISESDRGIYGYTF

J gene: TRBJ1-1
D gene: -
clone size: -
V gene: TRBV11-3
CDR3 length: 15
CDR3 DNA: TGTGCCAGCAGCAGGGACCTGACCGCAGAAGCTGAAGCTTTCTTT
CDR3 protein: CASSRDLTAEAEAFF

J gene: TRBJ2-5
D gene: -
clone size: -
V gene: TRBV11-3
CDR3 length: 15
CDR3 DNA: TGTGCCAGCAGCTTAGATCTGACAGGCGGGGTGACCCAGTACTTC
CDR3 protein: CASSLDLTGGVTQYF

J gene: TRBJ1-1
D gene: -
clone size: -
V gene: TRBV11-3
CDR3 length: 14
CDR3 DNA: TGTGCCAGCAGCTTAGACCGGAAAGGGCCTGAAGCTTTCTTT
CDR3 protein: CASSLDRKGPEAFF

J gene: TRBJ1-1
D gene: -
clone size: many
V gene: TRBV6-1
CDR3 length: 12
CDR3 DNA: TGTGCCAGCAGGAAAGGGAAAACTGAAGCTTTCTTT
CDR3 protein: CASRKGKTEAFF

J gene: TRBJ2-5
D gene: -
clone size: -
V gene: TRBV7-9
CDR3 length: 15
CDR3 DNA: TGTGCCAGCAGCTTAATCCCCGCGGAGCTGGTTTTTCAGTACTTC
CDR3 protein: CASSLIPAELVFQYF

J gene: TRBJ1-5
D gene: -
clone size: -
V gene: TRBV15
CDR3 length: 16
CDR3 DNA: TGTGCCAGCAGCCTGGTGGGCGATCGCGAGAATCAGCACCAGCATTTT
CDR3 protein: CASSLVGDRENQHQHF

J gene: TRBJ1-2
D gene: TRBD1
clone size: -
V gene: TRBV2
CDR3 length: 15
CDR3 DNA: TGTGCCAGCAGCTCGACAGGGTGCCCCGCCTATGGCAACACCTTC
CDR3 protein: CASSSTGCPAYGNTF

J gene: TRBJ2-1
D gene: TRBD2
clone size: -
V gene: TRBV7-9
CDR3 length: 16
CDR3 DNA: TGTGCCAGCAGCTTTGAAAGTGGCGGGGGGGGCGATGAGCAGTTCTTC
CDR3 protein: CASSFESGGGGDEQFF

J gene: TRBJ2-1
D gene: TRBD2
clone size: -
V gene: TRBV7-9
CDR3 length: 14
CDR3 DNA: TGTGCCAGCAGCTGTCGAAGAAGCGGGGGGGGCGATGAGTTC
CDR3 protein: CASSCRRSGGGDEF

J gene: TRBJ2-7
D gene: -
clone size: -
V gene: TRBV7-2
CDR3 length: 14
CDR3 DNA: TGTGCCAGCAGCCTTGGGATCGGAATTGGTGGCCACACCTTC
CDR3 protein: CASSLGIGIGGHTF

J gene: TRBJ2-7
D gene: -
clone size: -
V gene: TRBV20-1
CDR3 length: 13
CDR3 DNA: TGCAGCGTGACGGGAGAGACCACCAACGAGCAGTACTTC
CDR3 protein: CSVTGETTNEQYF

J gene: TRBJ2-3
D gene: -
clone size: -
V gene: TRBV11-2
CDR3 length: 12
CDR3 DNA: TGTGCCAGCAGTTACCTCGGCGGGGCGCAGTATTTT
CDR3 protein: CASSYLGGAQYF

J gene: TRBJ2-5
D gene: -
clone size: few
V gene: TRBV7-2
CDR3 length: 15
CDR3 DNA: TGTGCCAGCAGCTTAGAGACAGGCCAGTGGGAGACCCAGTACTTC
CDR3 protein: CASSLETGQWETQYF

J gene: TRBJ2-5
D gene: TRBD1
clone size: -
V gene: TRBV4-1
CDR3 length: 13
CDR3 DNA: TGCGCCAGCAGGGGGACAGGGGTTGTGACCCAGTACTTC
CDR3 protein: CASRGTGVVTQYF

J gene: TRBJ2-7
D gene: -
clone size: -
V gene: TRBV9
CDR3 length: 14
CDR3 DNA: TGTGCCAGCAGCGAAGGGTCGGATACGCAGGAGCTTTACTTC
CDR3 protein: CASSEGSDTQELYF

J gene: TRBJ1-2
D gene: -
clone size: -
V gene: TRBV7-8
CDR3 length: 13
CDR3 DNA: TGCGCCAGCAGCCAAGGCCTTGGTCGTGGCTACACCTTC
CDR3 protein: CASSQGLGRGYTF

J gene: TRBJ2-1
D gene: -
clone size: -
V gene: TRBV7-2
CDR3 length: 16
CDR3 DNA: TGTGCCAGCAGCTTAGGGGCAGGGGGGGGGAACACCATACAGTTCTTC
CDR3 protein: CASSLGAGGGNTIQFF

J gene: TRBJ2-7
D gene: TRBD2
clone size: -
V gene: TRBV20-1
CDR3 length: 16
CDR3 DNA: TGCAGTGCTCTAAAATCAACCGGGACTAGCTACTACGAGCAGTACTTC
CDR3 protein: CSALKSTGTSYYEQYF

J gene: TRBJ2-3
D gene: -
clone size: -
V gene: TRBV5-1
CDR3 length: 15
CDR3 DNA: TGTGCCAGCAGCTTATGGCCCGGTCTCACAGGTACGCAGTATTTT
CDR3 protein: CASSLWPGLTGTQYF

J gene: TRBJ1-1
D gene: -
clone size: -
V gene: TRBV7-4
CDR3 length: 15
CDR3 DNA: TGTGCCAGCACCTTAGATCTGACACGCTCTACTGAAGATTTCTTT
CDR3 protein: CASTLDLTRSTEDFF

J gene: TRBJ2-1
D gene: -
clone size: -
V gene: TRBV24-1
CDR3 length: 13
CDR3 DNA: TGTGCCAGCAGTGATGGCCAGGCGGGAATTCGGTCCTTC
CDR3 protein: CASSDGQAGIRSF

J gene: TRBJ2-5
D gene: -
clone size: -
V gene: TRBV11-1
CDR3 length: 14
CDR3 DNA: TGTGCCAGCAGCTTGGGCAGCTACGAGGAGACCCAGTACTTC
CDR3 protein: CASSLGSYEETQYF

J gene: TRBJ2-3
D gene: -
clone size: many
V gene: TRBV11-3
CDR3 length: 14
CDR3 DNA: TGTGCCAGCAGCTTAGAGCGAGCAGCCGATACGCAGTATTTT
CDR3 protein: CASSLERAADTQYF

J gene: TRBJ2-3
D gene: TRBD1
clone size: -
V gene: TRBV4-1
CDR3 length: 16
CDR3 DNA: TGCGCCAGCAGCCAAGTTGGGACAGGGTCCACAGATACGCAGTATTTT
CDR3 protein: CASSQVGTGSTDTQYF

J gene: TRBJ2-3
D gene: -
clone size: few
V gene: TRBV19
CDR3 length: 15
CDR3 DNA: TGTGCCAGTAGTCCCCGGGACGAGAGACTAGATACGCAGTATTTT
CDR3 protein: CASSPRDERLDTQYF

J gene: TRBJ2-3
D gene: TRBD2
clone size: -
V gene: TRBV2
CDR3 length: 14
CDR3 DNA: TGTGCCAGCAGGGTAGCGGGCGGTCCCAATACGCAGTATTTT
CDR3 protein: CASRVAGGPNTQYF